This T cell receptor (beta chain) was documented in a study of response to subunit inactivated influenza vaccine. TCRdb independently ran MiXCR on the RT-PCR reads; one entry per CDR3 protein. The sample has about 520,000 distinct CDR3 sequences; 6.5% to 8% are singletons. Germline CDR1 is MNHNS and CDR2 is SASEGT. Trimming at V came to 6 bases and at J to 4 bases, leaving 7 bases not matched to a gene. The CDR3 loop spans 14 amino acids. This clonotype was recorded at least ten times. This rearrangement joins TRBV6-1 to TRBJ2-7; TRBD1 agrees at 9 bases. This sample comprised PBMCs from blood, obtained 23 to 25 months after vaccination. The clonotype comes from a man in his fifties or sixties who received an inactivated influenza vaccine. The CDR3 DNA sequence: TGTGCCAGCAGACCGGGACAGGGTGTATACGAGCAGTACTTC. Protein product: CASRPGQGVYEQYF.